The entry that follows covers one T cell receptor beta chain sequence. Its antigen is not yet known. The input lacks base qualities; no much larger clone sits a single base away. Other nucleotide sequences from this sample produce the same CDR3. The cohort consisted of fewer than 700 healthy bone marrow donors. All cohort members were sampled while nominally healthy, although unrecorded immune exposures were likely present. The donor tested CMV seronegative and was one of the 352 seronegative cohort members. A peripheral blood sample was collected from each donor, and TCR beta sequencing was performed on peripheral blood mononuclear cells. Genomic DNA extraction from the blood cell samples was performed with the Qiagen DNeasy Blood Extraction Kit. The sample comes from a study of cytomegalovirus exposure and HLA in healthy donors listed by TCRdb under 2017. About the study as a whole: An earlier analysis of more than 550 of the donors reported 276 Gb of sequence data and 90 million to 120 million unique TCR beta sequences obtained from around 190 million T cells. An early release that covered about 640 HLA-typed donors contained 250 to 350 gigabases of sequencing data and tens of millions of unique TCR sequences. The genetic ancestry cluster associated with self-reported Caucasian donors included about 84% of the roughly 400 genotyped donors. The study aimed to test whether signatures of past pathogen exposure could be identified by cataloging public T cell receptors. The study used immunosequencing to profile the T cell repertoires of approximately 690 subjects and linked those repertoires to cytomegalovirus serostatus. Along with the roughly 700-subject first cohort, a separate validation cohort of some 130 different subjects was used. To predict cytomegalovirus infection status, the study brought together high-throughput TCR immunosequencing, statistical association of individual TCRs with disease status, and machine learning. In a later analysis, previously published TCR beta repertoires from fewer than 750 donors were re-analyzed and high-resolution HLA genotyping was added so that TCR occurrence patterns could be studied. Rather than drawing on any new phenotypic data, the later analysis identified candidate immune exposures from TCR beta sequences and the way those sequences occurred across donors. An earlier analysis of a few hundred of the donors applied high-throughput TCR beta sequencing to assess whether each TCR beta V gene segment acted as functional or pseudogenic. Donor age, sex, ethnicity and CMV serostatus were compiled together with the repertoire data. In a later genetic analysis, genome-wide SNP genotypes for about 60% of the 666 donors were used, and that subset was treated as a discovery cohort. Every repertoire in the discovery cohort had been generated on one and the same sequencing platform. HLA typing covered class I and class II loci at four-digit resolution. Typing coverage differed by locus: A, B, C, DRB1 and DQB1 were typed in roughly 620-640 donors, DQA1 in roughly 510, DPA1 in around 610, and DPB1 in 450 to 480. Four or five DR-DQ haplotypes were handled as single units for association and clustering because linkage in the cohort was strong. Among some 410 genotyped donors of the cohort, an average of about 240,000 unique TCR beta nucleotide sequences were sequenced per donor, roughly 18% of them non-productive. General conclusions and limits of the study: Compared with the 666-donor mean, donors in an Asian-associated ancestry cluster had fewer N-insertions in productive TCRs, according to a later genetic analysis. Linkage disequilibrium might explain the correlated functional status among segregating V segments, but an unknown experimental factor could not be ruled out. Broadly in line with IMGT annotations, most TCR beta V segments showed up in productive rearrangements about 87% or about 30% of the time in an earlier analysis of under 700 of the donors. In a later analysis, TCR association rates were found to vary across HLA loci, with the most associated TCRs seen for DRB1 alleles and the fewest for HLA-C alleles. In vitro tests confirmed that a few of the cytomegalovirus-associated TCR beta chains recognize cytomegalovirus antigens. The authors suggested that the approach could potentially be generalized to other disease states and immunological phenotypes. Because HLA typing was unavailable for some donors at each locus, only the typed subset was used in association tests. A cluster of highly shared sequence variants was judged likely to represent a technical artifact of the sequencing pipeline. Cytomegalovirus status was reported to be diagnosed by the classifier with high specificity and sensitivity in both the original and validation cohorts. The earlier analysis of about 600 of the donors excluded 15 to 20 rarely observed V segments, including chromosome 9 orphons, because counts were too low. The study listed 150 to 200 TCR beta chains as associated with cytomegalovirus. In a later analysis, most CMV-associated TCR beta chains were found to appear HLA-restricted, with HLA associations seemingly driven largely by CMV exposure. Only TCR beta chains were sequenced in this cohort, and the absence of alpha or paired-chain data limited detectable features. In a later analysis, HLA-associated TCR beta chains showed more clonal expansion and lower generation probabilities than non-associated chains that were equally common. Presence/absence analyses assumed roughly uniform sequencing depth across donors, an assumption that may not hold. In a later genetic analysis, a missense DCLRE1C variant was associated with V-gene and J-gene trimming of TCR beta chains, and the association was replicated in an independent cohort. At a false discovery rate of 0.05, a later analysis linked under 20,000 TCR beta sequences to specific HLA alleles. Several of the top co-occurrence clusters appeared to be linked to parvovirus B19, influenza, CMV and Epstein-Barr virus, according to a later analysis. When HLA alleles, especially DR and DQ, strongly co-occurred, attributing TCR associations to individual alleles was difficult. CMV serostatus was the only immune exposure information available for the cohort. Across donors, most TCR sequences were observed very rarely, whereas some public TCRs were present in many individuals. A further reported finding was that TCR beta sequences accurately predicted the HLA-A and HLA-B alleles for most subjects in the first cohort.

The library came from the immunoSEQ multiplex PCR assay. A mixture of 60 forward primers for TCR Vbeta segments and 13 reverse primers for TCR Jbeta segments was used in the multiplex PCR. The CDR3 region of rearranged TCR beta genes was amplified from genomic DNA with a multiplex PCR assay. The Illumina HiSeq System was used to sequence the amplified TCR beta libraries as 87-base-pair reads. From the authors' description of their analysis: Across the 500 to 750 repertoires, a later analysis counted approximately 83 million unique TCR beta chains, about 10 million of which were shared by at least two donors. Raw reads were error-corrected and collapsed into unique sequences with a nearest-neighbor algorithm that merged closely related sequences to remove PCR and sequencing errors. Alignment of CDR3 sequences to IMGT reference sequences was used to assign V, D and J gene segments. Each retained sequence needed at least a six-nucleotide match to both a V gene segment and a J gene segment. Rearrangements were classified as productive when the CDR3 lacked stop codons and remained in frame with V and J, and all other rearrangements were classified as non-productive. CDR3 was defined by IMGT convention, running from the second conserved V-encoded cysteine to the conserved J-encoded phenylalanine. Sequences without an unambiguous match to a single V gene segment were excluded from the earlier analysis of a few hundred of the donors. In an earlier analysis of 587 of the donors, V segments were called functional above 56.7% productive rearrangements and were called segregating when the between-donor standard deviation exceeded 5%. To diagnose cytomegalovirus status from the catalog of TCR beta chain sequences, a statistical classification framework was built. V and J gene assignment, in a later analysis, came from comparing TCR nucleotide sequences with IMGT/GENE-DB human TR gene sequences. A later analysis assigned CDR3 sequences and most-parsimonious VDJ recombination scenarios with the TCRdist pipeline. A later analysis defined each TCR beta chain by its CDR3 amino acid sequence plus V-gene family, and excluded reads lacking a unique V-gene family. To address suspected cross-contamination and a sequencing artifact, a later analysis removed 550 to 750 highly shared, low-generation-probability nucleotide sequences. A later analysis calculated a clonal expansion index for each public chain from normalized within-repertoire ranks of inferred template counts. In a later analysis, generation probabilities were computed using a VDJ recombination model fitted to out-of-frame rearrangements, and the results were checked against IGoR. In a later analysis, TCR-TCR, TCR-HLA and TCR-CMV co-occurrence was scored with hypergeometric tests, and a repertoire-size bias correction was applied to TCR pairs. False discovery rates were estimated in a later analysis by permuting HLA or CMV assignments 20 times. In a later analysis, co-occurring TCRs were grouped using DBSCAN, with TCRdist sequence similarity added in when clustering inside HLA-allele-positive subsets. For co-occurrence clustering, repertoires with fewer than 30,000 or more than 120,000 public chains were excluded, along with 4 to 6 repertoires with anomalous nucleotide sharing. Imported from immuneACCESS, the table was reduced by TCRdb to in-frame sequences with V and J called. These copies leave out some clones; in studies compared against another copy, an unresolved V gene accounts for under half, and the cause of the remainder is not known. The V and J calls and clone size were taken over from that table, and D and trimming were inferred from the DNA. This sample gives under 150,000 clones in total; over 70% of them show up just once. The ten largest clonotypes hold under 4.5% of the sample.

This sequence was found in a middle-aged woman in good health and CMV-seronegative. The sample taken for sequencing was PBMCs.

The CDR3 region: CASSFGDTQYF. The DNA sequence reads TGTGCCAGCAGTTTCGGGGATACGCAGTATTTT. The chain links TRBV27 with TRBJ2-3, with the D gene not confidently named. The CDR3 has 11 amino acids, counting the end cysteine and phenylalanine. The CDR3 DNA has 33 bases and is translated from base 1. CDR1 MNHEY and CDR2 SMNVEV are derived from the germline V gene (reference sequence). V is shortened by 3 bases, J by 6 bases, and the region joining them spans 4 bases.